The clone carrying this TCR beta chain showed up just a few times. Its antigen is unidentified. J gave up 2 bases and V 2 bases, and 6 bases lay outside the gene matches. The length of the CDR3 is 16 residues. Germline assignment: CDR1 SGHRS and CDR2 YFSETQ. These data originate in a study of identical twins. Study-level points and caveats: For cord blood, abundant beta clonotypes had fewer insertions, unlike memory repertoires, which showed none. In zero-insertion analyses, partial confounding could arise from invariant MAIT and iNKT cells.

Each cDNA held unique molecular identifiers, and template switching gave it a universal primer site. TCRdb fed the 5' RACE reads into MiXCR, producing one record per CDR3 protein. The table has hundreds of thousands of distinct CDR3 sequences, roughly 7.2% seen once. These data were also reused for a study on yellow fever vaccine responses in identical twins. In that study: As reported, the vaccine T cell response of twins seemed partly convergent and partly personalized.

Sequencing input: PBMCs. The V gene is TRBV5-1, the J gene TRBJ1-3; 8 bases match TRBD1. This TCR came from a woman aged 18-29 years in good health. The CDR3 DNA follows: TGCGCCAGCAGCTTAGGGGCGACAGGGGCTGGAAACACCATATATTTT. It yields the protein CASSLGATGAGNTIYF. Full variable domain (rest looked up from reference TRBV5-1 and TRBJ1-3): KAGVTQTPRYLIKTRGQQVTLSCSPISGHRSVSWYQQTPGQGLQFLFEYFSETQRNKGNFPGRFSGRQFSNSRSEMNVSTLELGDSALYLCASSLGATGAGNTIYFGEGSWLTVV.